Presented here are 20 T cell receptor beta chains from one specimen sequenced in a study of monozygotic twins with cystic fibrosis. Only in-frame clones appear in the TCRdb table, and some are missing; sequencing was by immunoSEQ multiplex PCR. This sample has roughly 32,000 clones; 90% to 97% occur once, and the top ten carry around 0.15%. Sequencing was carried out using blood. These TCRs come from a girl aged 2 to 10 with cystic fibrosis.

J is TRBJ1-2 and V is TRBV4-1, with no clear D. CDR3 length equals 15 residues. The V end was cut by 0 bases, the J end by 0 bases, with 8 bases between. Germline loops: CDR1 MGHRA, CDR2 YSYEKL. The CDR3 DNA reads as TGCGCCAGCAGCCAAGAGAGAGGCACTAACTATGGCTACACCTTC. Protein product: CASSQERGTNYGYTF.

The J gene is TRBJ1-1, the V gene TRBV30; D is undetermined. The CDR3 runs 13 residues. The V gene lost 0 bases and the J gene lost 0 bases, with 5 bases spanning the gap. The germline V gene has CDR1 GTSNPN and CDR2 SVGIG (reference sequence). CDR3 sequence (DNA): TGTGCCTGGAGTGTACTTCTGAACACTGAAGCTTTCTTT. It specifies CAWSVLLNTEAFF. Full variable domain (missing parts from reference TRBV30 and TRBJ1-1): SQTIHQWPATLVQPVGSPLSLECTVEGTSNPNLYWYRQAAGRGLQLLFYSVGIGQISSEVPQNLSASRPQDRQFILSSKKLLLSDSGFYLCAWSVLLNTEAFFGQGTRLTVV.

The rearrangement uses TRBV9 and TRBJ2-5; 7 bases are a match to TRBD2. CDR1 SGDLS and CDR2 YYNGEE come from the germline V gene. CDR3 size: 15 residues. Trimming at V came to 1 base and at J to 1 base, leaving 4 bases not matched to a gene. CDR3 in amino acids: CASSVTSGVQETQYF. The CDR3 region has the DNA TGTGCCAGCAGCGTAACAAGCGGGGTCCAAGAGACCCAGTACTTC. Full variable domain (remainder filled in from reference TRBV9 and TRBJ2-5): DSGVTQTPKHLITATGQRVTLRCSPRSGDLSVYWYQQSLDQGLQFLIQYYNGEERAKGNILERFSAQQFPDLHSELNLSSLELGDSALYFCASSVTSGVQETQYFGPGTRLLVL.

This chain links TRBV2 with TRBJ1-2; D gene unclear. Trimming took off 8 bases at V and 4 bases at J, with 17 bases between the two ends. This CDR3 spans 14 amino acids. The germline CDR1 and CDR2 sequences are SNHLY and FYNNEI. For the CDR3, the DNA is TGTGCCAGCCTTTCTGTTACAGAGGCCTATGGCTACACCTTC. It yields the protein CASLSVTEAYGYTF.

The chain joins TRBV6-6 to TRBJ1-1; D remains ambiguous. Germline V CDR1 and CDR2: MNHNY, SVGAGI (reference sequence). The ends were cut back, 0 bases at V and 3 bases at J, with 11 bases in the middle. CDR3 length: 15 residues. For the CDR3, the DNA is TGTGCCAGCAGTTACTCGTTGGGCGGGGACACTGAAGCTTTCTTT. It yields the protein CASSYSLGGDTEAFF.

The rearrangement uses TRBV7-9 and TRBJ1-4; no clear D. The CDR3 length is 14 residues. The germline gives CDR1 SEHNR, CDR2 FQNEAQ (reference sequence). V was trimmed by 2 bases and J by 1 base, leaving 5 bases between them. As DNA, the CDR3 is TGTGCCAGCAGCTTACGGGGAACTAATGAAAAACTGTTTTTT. It translates to CASSLRGTNEKLFF.

This chain connects TRBV15 to TRBJ1-2, with D possibly being TRBD1 (5 bases). V lost 0 bases, J lost 6 bases, and 11 bases lay in between. This CDR3 has 14 amino acids. Germline-derived CDR1 and CDR2 are LNHNV and YYDKDF (reference sequence). CDR3 in DNA: TGTGCCACCAGCAGAGACAGGGATTTAGATGGCTACACCTTC. Amino acid sequence: CATSRDRDLDGYTF. Combining the CDR3 with reference TRBV15 and TRBJ1-2 gives the whole variable domain DAMVIQNPRYQVTQFGKPVTLSCSQTLNHNVMYWYQQKSSQAPKLLFHYYDKDFNNEADTPDNFQSRRPNTSFCFLDIRSPGLGDTAMYLCATSRDRDLDGYTFGSGTRLTVV.

This rearrangement joins TRBV7-9 to TRBJ1-2; D remains unclear. The CDR3 covers 17 residues. Trimming took 0 bases from V and 3 from J, leaving 17 bases between them. Germline CDR1 SEHNR, CDR2 FQNEAQ (reference sequence). The CDR3 bases are TGTGCCAGCAGCTTAGCGATGGCAGCCAACGTCGACTATGGCTACACCTTC. Translation gives CASSLAMAANVDYGYTF.

The chain uses TRBV7-6 and TRBJ2-5; tentatively, D is TRBD2 (5 bases). Looked up from germline, CDR1 is SGHVS and CDR2 is FNYEAQ. The CDR3 has 13 residues. The V and J ends lost 4 bases and 6 bases respectively, with 12 bases between them. The CDR3 DNA is TGTGCCAGCAGCTCAGACGGGGTCCAGACCCAGTACTTC. This encodes CASSSDGVQTQYF.

The V call is TRBV5-6, the J call TRBJ1-1; TRBD1 matches at 9 bases. This CDR3 is built from 16 residues. The V gene end was trimmed by 0 bases and the J gene end by 5 bases; junction bases not matched to a gene: 8. CDR1 is SGHDT and CDR2 is YYEEEE in the germline V gene. In DNA, the CDR3 is TGTGCCAGCAGCTTGGTGACAGGGGGGGAGCGAACTGAAGCTTTCTTT. Its translation is CASSLVTGGERTEAFF.

The chain links TRBV2 to TRBJ2-5, with 10 bases that match TRBD1. V shed 8 bases and J 2 bases; nucleotides not matched to a gene: 8. The germline V gene has CDR1 SNHLY and CDR2 FYNNEI. This CDR3 comprises 15 residues. CDR3 loop: CASSTGGGYQETQYF. CDR3 in DNA: TGTGCCAGCTCGACAGGGGGCGGATATCAAGAGACCCAGTACTTC.

This chain connects TRBV15 to TRBJ2-7, with 9 bases fitting TRBD2. The CDR3 covers 15 residues. The V and J ends lost 6 bases and 4 bases, in that order; junction bases with no gene match: 10. The germline V gene encodes CDR1 LNHNV and CDR2 YYDKDF (reference sequence). The CDR3 loop is CATRESLAGVYEQYF. For the CDR3, the DNA is TGTGCCACCAGAGAAAGTTTAGCGGGGGTATACGAGCAGTACTTC.

This sequence joins TRBV23-1 and TRBJ2-7; D unresolved. TRBV23-1 is an ORF, and what it does is uncertain. This CDR3 has 15 amino acids. Trimming cost V 0 bases and J 3 bases, with 12 bases left between them. CDR3 in amino acids: CASSQSARPGYEQYF. The CDR3 DNA follows: TGCGCCAGCAGTCAATCCGCCAGGCCGGGCTACGAGCAGTACTTC.

The chain couples TRBV25-1 to TRBJ2-7; 8 bases fit TRBD1. The V gene's germline CDR1 is MGHDK and CDR2 SYGVNS. V lost 4 bases and J lost 2; bases outside the gene matches: 4. The CDR3 runs 14 residues. CDR3 in amino acids: CASSATGGPYEQYF. The CDR3, as DNA: TGTGCCAGCAGTGCCACAGGGGGTCCCTACGAGCAGTACTTC.

The chain joins TRBV19 to TRBJ2-1, with 8 bases aligning to TRBD2. The germline CDR1 and CDR2 sequences are LNHDA and SQIVND (reference sequence). The CDR3 contains 15 residues. The V segment lost 5 bases and the J segment 4 bases; nucleotides outside the gene matches: 7. The CDR3 region is CASSPVTSAYNEQFF. The CDR3 nucleotides are TGTGCCAGTAGTCCGGTGACTAGCGCGTACAATGAGCAGTTCTTC.

V usage is TRBV25-1 and J usage is TRBJ2-3; TRBD1 aligns across 10 bases. Germline values: CDR1 MGHDK, CDR2 SYGVNS. This CDR3 is built from 16 residues. J was trimmed by 4 bases and V by 3 bases; bases with no gene match: 7. CDR3 loop: CASSDPGTGASDTQYF. The CDR3 DNA follows: TGTGCCAGCAGTGATCCCGGGACAGGGGCTTCAGATACGCAGTATTTT.

The rearrangement uses TRBV7-8 and TRBJ2-1, with D tentatively TRBD2 (6 bases). This CDR3 region has 17 residues. Germline V gives CDR1 SGHVS, CDR2 FQNEAQ. V shed 7 bases and J shed 5 bases, with 24 bases lying between them. CDR3 sequence: CASTIRFRLVEDNEQFF. The CDR3 DNA is TGTGCCAGCACCATACGCTTTCGACTAGTGGAAGACAATGAGCAGTTCTTC.

This clone appeared once. This chain connects TRBV27 to TRBJ2-7; a weak D match, TRBD2 (5 bases). The CDR3 covers 15 residues. Trimming pared 3 bases from V and 2 bases from J, leaving 14 bases between. Germline V CDR1 and CDR2: MNHEY, SMNVEV (reference sequence). The CDR3 here is CASSLVAGSPYEQYF. The CDR3 bases are TGTGCCAGCAGTTTGGTGGCGGGCTCTCCCTACGAGCAGTACTTC.

This clone was found once. The chain joins TRBV11-3 to TRBJ2-1; a possible D gene is TRBD2 (5 bases). The germline V gene has CDR1 SGHNT and CDR2 YENEEA. V shed 1 base and J shed 3 bases, with 7 bases lying between them. CDR3 length: 14 residues. CDR3 in amino acids: CASSLAGIYNEQFF. As DNA, the CDR3 is TGTGCCAGCAGCTTAGCGGGAATCTACAATGAGCAGTTCTTC.

The chain combines TRBV29-1 with TRBJ1-1, with D unresolved. Germline CDR1 is SQVTM and CDR2 is ANQGSEA. V lost 2 bases and J lost 6, with 16 bases in between. This CDR3 has 14 amino acids. CDR3 in DNA: TGCAGCGTTGAATTGCTCTTATCGGGCCCTGAAGCTTTCTTT. Translated, it gives CSVELLLSGPEAFF. Full variable domain (rest looked up from reference TRBV29-1 and TRBJ1-1): SAVISQKPSRDICQRGTSLTIQCQVDSQVTMMFWYRQQPGQSLTLIATANQGSEATYESGFVIDKFPISRPNLTFSTLTVSNMSPEDSSIYLCSVELLLSGPEAFFGQGTRLTVV.